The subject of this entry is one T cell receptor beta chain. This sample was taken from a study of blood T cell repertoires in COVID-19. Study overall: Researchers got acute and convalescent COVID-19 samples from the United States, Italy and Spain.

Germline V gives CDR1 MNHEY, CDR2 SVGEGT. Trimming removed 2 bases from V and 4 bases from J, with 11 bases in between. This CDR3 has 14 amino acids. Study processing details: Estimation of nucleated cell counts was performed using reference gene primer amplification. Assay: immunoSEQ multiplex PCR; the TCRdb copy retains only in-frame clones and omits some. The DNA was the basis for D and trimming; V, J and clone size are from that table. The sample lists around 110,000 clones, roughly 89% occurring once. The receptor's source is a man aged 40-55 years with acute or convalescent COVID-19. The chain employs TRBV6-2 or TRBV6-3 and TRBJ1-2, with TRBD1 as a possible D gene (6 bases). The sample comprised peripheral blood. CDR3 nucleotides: TGTGCCAGCAGTTACCCCGACAGGACCTATGGCTACACCTTC. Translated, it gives CASSYPDRTYGYTF.